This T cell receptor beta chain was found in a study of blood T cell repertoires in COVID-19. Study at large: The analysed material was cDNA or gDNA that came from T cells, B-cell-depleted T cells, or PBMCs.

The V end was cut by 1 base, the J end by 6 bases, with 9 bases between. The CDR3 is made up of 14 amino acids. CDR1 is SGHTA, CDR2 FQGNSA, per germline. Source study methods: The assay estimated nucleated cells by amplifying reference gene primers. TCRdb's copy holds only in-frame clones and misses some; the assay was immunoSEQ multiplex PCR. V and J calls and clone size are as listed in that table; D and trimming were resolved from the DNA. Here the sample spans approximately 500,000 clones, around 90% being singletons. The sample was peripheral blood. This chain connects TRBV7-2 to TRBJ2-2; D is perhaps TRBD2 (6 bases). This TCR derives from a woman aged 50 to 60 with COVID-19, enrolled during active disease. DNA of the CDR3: TGTGCCAGCAGCTTAGACGGGGGAGCCGGGGAGCTGTTTTTT. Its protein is CASSLDGGAGELFF.